A single sample gave rise to the 22 T cell receptor beta chains below, sequenced in a study of regulatory T cells in long-lasting Graves disease. Assembly of TCR beta libraries relied on iRepertoire HTBI primers together with Arm-PCR of CDR3 regions. TCRdb re-called the multiplex PCR reads through MiXCR, storing one row per CDR3 protein. Of hundreds of thousands of distinct CDR3 sequences listed, 20% to 25% were seen once; the top ten hold approximately 15%. Noted time point: persistent/refractory GD, antithyroid drugs over 5 years with positive TRAb. From RNA extracted from PBMCs, the TCR library was made. This specimen was peripheral blood mononuclear cells (PBMCs), taken when the disease was refractory, from a patient treated with antithyroid drugs. The receptors shown here come from a female donor with Graves disease.

The rearrangement joins TRBV9 to TRBJ2-7, with 9 positions matching TRBD1. The CDR3 runs to 15 residues. Germline CDR1 SGDLS, CDR2 YYNGEE. V was clipped by 3 bases and J by 2 bases; unmatched bases: 6. In DNA, the CDR3 is TGTGCCAGCAGCGAGGGACAGGGAAACCCCTACGAGCAGTACTTC. This translates into CASSEGQGNPYEQYF.

This clonotype was detected ten times or more. V and J are TRBV12-3 or TRBV12-4 and TRBJ1-3; D unclear. Trimming stripped 1 base from V and 0 bases from J, with 7 bases between. The CDR3 loop spans 15 amino acids. The CDR3 bases are TGTGCCAGCAGTTTAGGGCTGTCCTCTGGAAACACCATATATTTT. Protein: CASSLGLSSGNTIYF.

This clonotype was recorded many times. The chain links TRBV11-3 to TRBJ2-2, with a weak D call TRBD1 (5 bases). This CDR3 comprises 13 residues. The ends were cut back, 5 bases at V and 7 bases at J, with 11 bases in the middle. Germline V gene lookup returns CDR1 SGHNT and CDR2 YENEEA. The DNA for the CDR3 is TGTGCCAGCAGCGCCCCTCAGGGCGGGGAGCTGTTTTTT. It encodes CASSAPQGGELFF.

The V gene is TRBV29-1, the J gene TRBJ2-3; D unclear. The CDR3 loop spans 12 amino acids. V dropped 3 bases and J dropped 6 bases, with 10 bases sitting between them. CDR1 SQVTM and CDR2 ANQGSEA come from the germline V gene. The DNA for the CDR3 is TGCAGCGTTGATCCTGGTCAGGATACGCAGTATTTT. Encoded protein: CSVDPGQDTQYF.

Ten or more counts support this clonotype. The chain links TRBV7-9 to TRBJ2-5; 8 positions agree with TRBD2. V shed 6 bases and J 5 bases; nucleotides not matched to a gene: 17. This CDR3 comprises 17 residues. Germline-derived CDR1 and CDR2 are SEHNR and FQNEAQ (reference sequence). The CDR3 DNA sequence: TGTGCCAGCAGGAAAGTTAATGAGCGGGAGCTGCGTGAGACCCAGTACTTC. Its protein product is CASRKVNERELRETQYF.

The chain links TRBV2 to TRBJ2-7; D unresolved. The CDR3 sequence is 13 residues long. Germline CDR1 is SNHLY and CDR2 is FYNNEI. V was pared by 6 bases and J by 7 bases, with 16 bases between. The CDR3 nucleotides are TGTGCCAGCAGCCTTGATAAGGGTCTGGAGCAGTACTTC. Translated: CASSLDKGLEQYF. The full variable domain, with the rest looked up from reference TRBV2 and TRBJ2-7, is EPEVTQTPSHQVTQMGQEVILRCVPISNHLYFYWYRQILGQKVEFLVSFYNNEISEKSEIFDDQFSVERPDGSNFTLKIRSTKLEDSAMYFCASSLDKGLEQYFGPGTRLTVT.

Turning to this clonotype: Lacking the conserved final phenylalanine or tryptophan, this CDR3 likely reflects a read error. The chain carries TRBV25-1 and TRBJ1-5; possible D gene TRBD1, 5 bases. CDR3 length: 13 amino acids. Germline V gene lookup returns CDR1 MGHDK and CDR2 SYGVNS. Trimming shortened V by 4 bases and J by 2 bases, and 6 bases separated the two germline ends. The CDR3 coding sequence is TGTGCCAGCAGTGGCAGGGGCAATCAGCCCCAGCATCTT. Residues: CASSGRGNQPQHL.

The chain links TRBV7-2 to TRBJ1-4; D gene ambiguous. Between the trimmed V and J ends, which lost 2 bases and 10 bases, there was a span of 17 bases. Germline V gene sequence: CDR1 SGHTA, CDR2 FQGNSA. CDR3 size: 15 residues. Here the CDR3 DNA reads TGTGCCAGCAGCTTACGACCGCCAAGTAAGGCAAAACTGTTTTTT. Its protein is CASSLRPPSKAKLFF. The complete variable domain, with remaining parts taken from reference TRBV7-2 and TRBJ1-4, reads GAGVSQSPSNKVTEKGKDVELRCDPISGHTALYWYRQSLGQGLEFLIYFQGNSAPDKSGLPSDRFSAERTGGSVSTLTIQRTQQEDSAVYLCASSLRPPSKAKLFFGSGTQLSVL.

This clonotype was seen only a few times. CDR3 DNA sequence: TGTGCCAGCACTACGGAGGGCCCACGAGACAATGAGCAGTTCTTC. As protein: CASTTEGPRDNEQFF. The chain is built from TRBV28 and TRBJ2-1; TRBD2 might be the D (6 bases). The CDR3 covers 15 residues. V gave up 7 bases and J gave up 5 bases, with 18 bases separating them. Per germline, CDR1 MDHEN and CDR2 SYDVKM.

Here the CDR3 DNA reads TGTGCCAGCAGTTGGGCTAGCGGAGTATTTCACAATGAGCAGTTCTTC. This translates into CASSWASGVFHNEQFF. This chain connects TRBV28 to TRBJ2-1, with 7 bases fitting TRBD2. V dropped 4 bases and J dropped 5; count of bases not matched to a gene: 11. The CDR3 has 16 amino acids. The germline CDR1 and CDR2 sequences are MDHEN and SYDVKM.

Regarding this clonotype: This may be a read error: a much more frequent sequence differs by one nucleotide. The chain joins TRBV6-1 to TRBJ2-5, with 7 bases fitting TRBD2. With V trimmed by 5 bases and J by 2 bases, 11 bases remained unmatched. Germline values: CDR1 MNHNS, CDR2 SASEGT. CDR3 length: 16 residues. The CDR3: CASSPQLLARQETQYF. Here the CDR3 DNA reads TGTGCCAGCAGTCCCCAACTACTAGCGAGGCAAGAGACCCAGTACTTC.

This clonotype was picked up many times. The V gene is TRBV2, the J gene TRBJ2-5; D is unresolved. The ends were cut back, 3 bases at V and 5 bases at J, with 10 bases in the middle. This CDR3 spans 13 amino acids. Germline V gives CDR1 SNHLY, CDR2 FYNNEI. The CDR3 bases are TGTGCCAGCAGTGAGACTGGCCCCGAGACCCAGTACTTC. Protein product: CASSETGPETQYF.

The sample holds many counts of this clonotype. The chain carries TRBV7-9 and TRBJ2-7; 8 bases agree with TRBD1. Germline CDR1 is SEHNR and CDR2 is FQNEAQ (reference sequence). The CDR3 length is 15 residues. The V and J ends lost 5 bases and 4 bases, in that order; junction bases with no gene match: 10. CDR3 sequence reads: CASSHTGQVQYEQYF. CDR3 nucleotides: TGTGCCAGCAGCCACACGGGACAGGTCCAATACGAGCAGTACTTC.

This clonotype was found many times. The chain carries TRBV18 and TRBJ2-5; no definite D call. Trimming removed 8 bases at V and 5 bases at J, with 12 bases between. Per the germline V gene, CDR1 is KGHSH and CDR2 is LQKENI. The CDR3 has 12 amino acids. The CDR3 sequence is CASSRVGETQYF. The CDR3 DNA reads TGTGCCAGCAGCCGGGTGGGGGAGACCCAGTACTTC.

This chain connects TRBV27 to TRBJ2-7, with 9 bases lining up with TRBD2. V was clipped by 4 bases and J by 2 bases; unmatched bases: 18. This CDR3 comprises 19 residues. The germline V gene has CDR1 MNHEY and CDR2 SMNVEV (reference sequence). This CDR3 is CASSSIAPSLAGLTYEQYF. The CDR3 nucleotides are TGTGCCAGCAGTTCCATAGCTCCTTCGCTAGCGGGACTTACCTACGAGCAGTACTTC.

This clonotype was detected many times. The chain combines TRBV11-2 with TRBJ1-1; weak D call: TRBD1 (6 bases). V lost 2 bases to trimming and J lost 1 base, with 11 bases between them. The CDR3 runs to 15 residues. Germline CDR1 and CDR2: SGHAT and FQNNGV. For the CDR3, the DNA is TGTGCCAGCAGCTTAAGGGGGACAAAGAACACTGAAGCTTTCTTT. This sequence encodes CASSLRGTKNTEAFF.

This clonotype was counted once. A much more abundant neighbour one base away suggests this may be a read error. V is TRBV6-2 or TRBV6-3 and J is TRBJ1-5, with D tentatively TRBD1 (6 bases). Germline lookup yields CDR1 MNHEY and CDR2 SVGEGT. The CDR3 contains 16 residues. The DNA of the CDR3 is TGTGCCAGCAGTGAAGTGGGAGGGAGGGGGAATCAGCACCAGCATTTT. Translated: CASSEVGGRGNQHQHF.

This chain links TRBV7-9 with TRBJ2-2; a weak D match, TRBD2 (6 bases). There are 12 residues in the CDR3. V shed 7 bases and J shed 6 bases, with 9 bases lying between them. CDR1 is SEHNR, CDR2 FQNEAQ, per germline (reference sequence). DNA for the CDR3: TGTGCCAGCACCACTAGCTCCGGGGAGCTGTTTTTT. This codes for CASTTSSGELFF.

This clonotype was seen repeatedly, ten times or more. The genes are TRBV28 and TRBJ1-2; TRBD1 matches at 7 bases. Germline trimming cut 7 bases from V and 4 bases from J; bases unmatched to any gene: 6. CDR3 size: 13 residues. Germline CDR1 is MDHEN and CDR2 is SYDVKM. CDR3 protein: CASTEDRIYGYTF. The CDR3 DNA reads TGTGCCAGCACGGAGGACAGGATCTATGGCTACACCTTC.

This clonotype was counted ten times or more. This chain connects TRBV28 to TRBJ1-5; D is perhaps TRBD1 (5 bases). The V and J ends lost 1 base and 6 bases respectively, with 19 bases between them. Germline values: CDR1 MDHEN, CDR2 SYDVKM. The CDR3 contains 17 residues. The CDR3 is CASSLFQGLLGTQPQHF. Written as DNA, the CDR3 is TGTGCCAGCAGTTTATTCCAGGGCCTTTTGGGGACTCAGCCCCAGCATTTT.

Concerning this clonotype itself: A clone one base away is much larger, so this may be a read error. The J gene is TRBJ1-2, the V gene TRBV28; no definite D call. This CDR3 has 14 amino acids. V was shortened by 6 bases and J by 7 bases, with 18 bases between the two germline ends. Per germline, CDR1 MDHEN and CDR2 SYDVKM. CDR3 residues: CASRPPAERGGYTF. The CDR3 DNA is TGTGCCAGCAGGCCCCCTGCGGAGCGGGGTGGCTACACCTTC.

The rearrangement joins TRBV6-5 to TRBJ2-2, with D possibly TRBD1 on 6 matching bases. V was trimmed by 0 bases and J by 3 bases, leaving 8 bases between them. The CDR3 has 15 amino acids. Germline V gives CDR1 MNHEY, CDR2 SVGAGI. CDR3: CASSYSGADTGELFF. The CDR3 nucleotides read TGTGCCAGCAGTTACTCGGGGGCGGACACCGGGGAGCTGTTTTTT.